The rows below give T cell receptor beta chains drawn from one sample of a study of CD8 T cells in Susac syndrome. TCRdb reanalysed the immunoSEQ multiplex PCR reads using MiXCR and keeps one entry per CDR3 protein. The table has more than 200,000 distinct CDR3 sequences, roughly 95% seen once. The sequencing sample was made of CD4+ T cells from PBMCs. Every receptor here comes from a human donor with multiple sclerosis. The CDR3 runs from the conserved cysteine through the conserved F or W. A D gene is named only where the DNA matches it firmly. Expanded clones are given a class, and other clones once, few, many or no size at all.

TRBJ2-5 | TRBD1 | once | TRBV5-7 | CASSFDREETQYF | TGTGCCAGCAGCTTTGACAGGGAAGAGACCCAGTACTTC
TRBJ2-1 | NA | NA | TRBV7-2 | CASSLVGHNEQFF | TGTGCCAGCAGCTTAGTCGGACACAATGAGCAGTTCTTC
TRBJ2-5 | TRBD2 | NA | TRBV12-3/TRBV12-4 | CASSYGTSDETQYF | TGTGCCAGCAGTTATGGGACTAGTGACGAGACCCAGTACTTC
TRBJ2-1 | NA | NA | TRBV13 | CASRPTSRNEQFF | TGTGCCAGCAGGCCAACGAGTCGAAATGAGCAGTTCTTC
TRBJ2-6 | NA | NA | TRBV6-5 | CASSYSMAGAGANVLTF | TGTGCCAGCAGTTACTCGATGGCAGGGGCCGGGGCCAACGTCCTGACTTTC
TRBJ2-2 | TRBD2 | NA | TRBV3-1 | CASSQWASGRSGGELFF | TGTGCCAGCAGCCAATGGGCTAGCGGGAGGTCCGGCGGGGAGCTGTTTTTT
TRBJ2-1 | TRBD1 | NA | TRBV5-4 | CASSPGQGTHNEQFF | TGTGCCAGCAGCCCTGGACAGGGGACCCACAATGAGCAGTTCTTC
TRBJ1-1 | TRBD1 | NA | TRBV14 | CASSQGQGPFGAFF | TGTGCCAGCAGCCAAGGACAGGGCCCCTTTGGAGCTTTCTTT
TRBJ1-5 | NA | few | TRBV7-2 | CASSRSNQPQHF | TGTGCCAGCAGCCGTAGCAATCAGCCCCAGCATTTT
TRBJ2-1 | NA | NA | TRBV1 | CTSSQGRGASGRAVGEQFF | TGCACCAGCAGCCAAGGGAGGGGGGCTAGCGGGAGGGCCGTCGGAGAGCAGTTCTTC
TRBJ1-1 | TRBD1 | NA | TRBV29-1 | CSAGDRVNTEAFF | TGCAGCGCTGGGGACAGGGTGAACACTGAAGCTTTCTTT
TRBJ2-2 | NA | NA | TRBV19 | CASSMGGVNTGELFF | TGTGCCAGTAGTATGGGAGGAGTGAACACCGGGGAGCTGTTTTTT
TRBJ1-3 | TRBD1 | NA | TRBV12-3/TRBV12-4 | CASSPRQGLSGNTIYF | TGTGCCAGCAGCCCACGACAGGGTCTCTCTGGAAACACCATATATTTT
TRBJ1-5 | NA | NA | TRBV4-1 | CASSQDLVRSNQPQHF | TGCGCCAGCAGCCAAGATCTAGTAAGAAGCAATCAGCCCCAGCATTTT
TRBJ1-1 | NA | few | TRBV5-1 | CASSLASMNTEAFF | TGCGCCAGCAGCTTGGCTAGTATGAACACTGAAGCTTTCTTT
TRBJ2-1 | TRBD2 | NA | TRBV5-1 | CASSLVPSGRYNEQFF | TGCGCCAGCAGCTTGGTGCCTAGCGGGAGGTACAATGAGCAGTTCTTC
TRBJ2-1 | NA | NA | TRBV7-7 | CASSRTRVHNEQFF | TGTGCTAGCAGCCGCACCAGGGTCCACAATGAGCAGTTCTTC
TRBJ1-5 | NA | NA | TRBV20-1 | CSAGPLGQPQHF | TGCAGTGCGGGACCCCTGGGGCAGCCCCAGCATTTT
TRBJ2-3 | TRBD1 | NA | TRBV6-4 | CASSAETGDTQYF | TGTGCCAGCAGTGCCGAGACAGGGGATACGCAGTATTTT
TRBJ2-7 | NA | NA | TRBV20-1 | CSATFRPPGRVYFKQYF | TGCAGTGCCACATTTCGGCCGCCTGGCAGGGTTTATTTCAAGCAGTACTTC
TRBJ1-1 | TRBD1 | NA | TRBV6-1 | CASRWGTSGGVGTEAFF | TGTGCCAGCAGATGGGGAACTTCAGGGGGCGTAGGCACTGAAGCTTTCTTT
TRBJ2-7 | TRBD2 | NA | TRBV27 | CASSPPGGLAGGIAYEQYF | TGTGCCAGCAGCCCCCCGGGGGGACTAGCGGGGGGGATTGCCTACGAGCAGTACTTC
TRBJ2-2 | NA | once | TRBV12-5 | CASGLTTPGELFF | TGTGCTAGTGGTTTGACGACTCCCGGGGAGCTGTTTTTT
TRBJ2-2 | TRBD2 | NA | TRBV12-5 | CASGWGLAGFNTGELFF | TGTGCTAGTGGTTGGGGACTAGCGGGATTTAACACCGGGGAGCTGTTTTTT
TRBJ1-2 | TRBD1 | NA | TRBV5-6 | CASSIGPFGQENYGYTF | TGTGCCAGCAGCATCGGACCCTTTGGACAGGAGAACTATGGCTACACCTTC
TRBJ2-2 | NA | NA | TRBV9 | CASSVQTAITGELFF | TGTGCCAGCAGCGTCCAGACAGCTATCACCGGGGAGCTGTTTTTT
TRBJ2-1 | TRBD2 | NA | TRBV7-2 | CASSLAFRSAGGRNEQFF | TGTGCCAGCAGCTTAGCGTTCCGGTCGGCGGGGGGGCGGAATGAGCAGTTCTTC
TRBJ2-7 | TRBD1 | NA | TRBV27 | CASSLSAGGGSEQYF | TGTGCCAGCAGTTTATCGGCAGGGGGCGGCTCCGAGCAGTACTTC
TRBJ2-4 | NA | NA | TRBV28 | CASSTGPKNIQYF | TGTGCCAGCAGTACAGGACCCAAAAACATTCAGTACTTC
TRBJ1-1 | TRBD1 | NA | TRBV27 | CASNKQGLFTEAFF | TGTGCCAGCAATAAACAGGGGTTGTTCACTGAAGCTTTCTTT
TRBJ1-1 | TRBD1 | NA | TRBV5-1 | CASSPRAGGNTEAFF | TGCGCCAGCAGCCCCAGGGCAGGGGGCAACACTGAAGCTTTCTTT
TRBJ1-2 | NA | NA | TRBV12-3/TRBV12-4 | CASSRNYGYTF | TGTGCCAGCAGTCGGAACTATGGCTACACCTTC
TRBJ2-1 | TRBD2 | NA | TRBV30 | CALSGGSHNEQFF | TGTGCCTTGAGCGGGGGGTCTCACAATGAGCAGTTCTTC
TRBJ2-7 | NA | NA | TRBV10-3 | CAINQGGGYEQYF | TGTGCCATCAATCAGGGTGGCGGTTACGAGCAGTACTTC
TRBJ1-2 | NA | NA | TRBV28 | CAALAWGAGRGYGYTF | TGTGCCGCATTGGCGTGGGGGGCTGGAAGGGGCTATGGCTACACCTTC
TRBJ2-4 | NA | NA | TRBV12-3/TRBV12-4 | CASSRDSVDKNIQYF | TGTGCCAGCAGTCGGGACTCCGTCGACAAAAACATTCAGTACTTC
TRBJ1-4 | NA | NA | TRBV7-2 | CASSYLFF | TGTGCCAGCAGTTATCTGTTTTTT
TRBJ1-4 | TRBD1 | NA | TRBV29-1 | CSVLGTGNEKLFF | TGCAGCGTGCTGGGGACAGGGAACGAAAAACTGTTTTTT
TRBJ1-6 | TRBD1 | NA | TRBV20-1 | CSARRGQGNSPLHF | TGCAGTGCTAGACGGGGACAGGGGAATTCACCCCTCCACTTT
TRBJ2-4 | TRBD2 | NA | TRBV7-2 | CASSHSPGGNIQYF | TGTGCCAGCAGCCACTCCCCCGGGGGGAACATTCAGTACTTC
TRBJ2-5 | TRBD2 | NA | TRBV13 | CASREAGTSGGETQYF | TGTGCCAGCAGAGAGGCGGGGACTAGCGGGGGGGAGACCCAGTACTTC
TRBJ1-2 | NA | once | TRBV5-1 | CASSLDGGSGYTF | TGCGCCAGCAGCTTGGACGGTGGCAGTGGCTACACCTTC
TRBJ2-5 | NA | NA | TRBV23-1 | CASSPNWGRAQYF | TGCGCCAGCAGTCCCAACTGGGGTCGGGCCCAGTACTTC
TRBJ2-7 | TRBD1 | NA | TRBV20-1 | CSASGGQGAGEQYF | TGCAGTGCTAGTGGTGGACAGGGGGCTGGCGAGCAGTACTTC
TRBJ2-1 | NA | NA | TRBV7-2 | CASSLEGISQFF | TGTGCCAGCAGCTTAGAGGGAATAAGTCAGTTCTTC
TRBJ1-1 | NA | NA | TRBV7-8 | CASSLGFSGNTEAFF | TGTGCCAGCAGCTTGGGCTTCTCGGGGAACACTGAAGCTTTCTTT
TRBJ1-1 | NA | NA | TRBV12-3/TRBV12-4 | CASTIHTQAAEAFF | TGTGCCAGCACCATACACACCCAGGCGGCTGAAGCTTTCTTT
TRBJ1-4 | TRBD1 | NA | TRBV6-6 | CASSSRQGNEKLFF | TGTGCCAGCAGTTCGCGACAGGGTAATGAAAAACTGTTTTTT
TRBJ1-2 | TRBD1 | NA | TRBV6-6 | CASSYSGTGNGYTF | TGTGCCAGCAGTTACTCCGGGACAGGGAATGGCTACACCTTC
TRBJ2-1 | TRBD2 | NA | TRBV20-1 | CSARGPWGGYNEQFF | TGCAGTGCTAGGGGCCCGTGGGGGGGCTACAATGAGCAGTTCTTC